The rows below give T cell receptor beta chains drawn from one sample of a study of OX40 agonist ivuxolimab in advanced cancers. Produced via immunoSEQ multiplex PCR; TCRdb's table is partial and in-frame only. Among fewer than 75,000 clones listed, roughly nine tenths were seen once. Sequenced material: CD4+ or CD8+ T cells sorted from blood, taken in a trial of the OX40 agonist ivuxolimab. Receptors were obtained from an adult with an advanced solid tumor such as melanoma, head and neck, liver or kidney cancer. Both conserved end residues are part of each CDR3. The D gene is left open where the match is weak. Expanded clones are given a class, and other clones once, few, many or no size at all.

TRBD1 | . | TRBJ1-6 | TRBV13 | CASSPQGANNSPLHF | TGTGCCAGCAGCCCCCAGGGGGCCAATAATTCACCCCTCCACTTT
. | . | TRBJ2-1 | TRBV5-1 | CASSLGGDPYNEQFF | TGCGCCAGCAGCTTGGGCGGGGACCCCTACAATGAGCAGTTCTTC
. | . | TRBJ1-5 | TRBV19 | CATKALRGSQPQHF | TGTGCCACCAAGGCCCTCCGGGGGAGTCAGCCCCAGCATTTT
. | . | TRBJ2-3 | TRBV18 | CASSPGALITDTQYF | TGTGCCAGCTCACCAGGGGCCCTTATCACAGATACGCAGTATTTT
TRBD1 | . | TRBJ1-1 | TRBV30 | CAWSVQSTGDTEAFF | TGTGCCTGGAGTGTACAGAGTACAGGGGACACTGAAGCTTTCTTT
. | . | TRBJ1-1 | TRBV5-1 | CASSGGQMNTEAFF | TGCGCCAGCAGCGGGGGACAAATGAACACTGAAGCTTTCTTT
. | . | TRBJ1-2 | TRBV5-5 | CASSRGGRGEYGYTF | TGTGCCAGCAGCCGGGGAGGCAGGGGTGAATATGGCTACACCTTC
. | once | TRBJ1-5 | TRBV2 | CASSEGVGNQPQHF | TGTGCCAGCAGTGAGGGGGTCGGCAATCAGCCCCAGCATTTT
. | . | TRBJ2-7 | TRBV5-6 | CASSRGSSYEQYF | TGTGCCAGCAGCCGTGGGTCTTCCTACGAGCAGTACTTC
. | . | TRBJ1-1 | TRBV5-6 | CASSLGAPGVTEAFF | TGTGCCAGCAGCCTTGGAGCCCCAGGGGTAACTGAAGCTTTCTTT
TRBD1 | once | TRBJ1-3 | TRBV28 | CASSPWTGSIAGNTIYF | TGTGCCAGCAGCCCTTGGACAGGGAGTATCGCGGGAAACACCATATATTTT
. | . | TRBJ1-1 | TRBV5-1 | CASSPRPEDTEAFF | TGCGCCAGCAGCCCTCGGCCGGAGGACACTGAAGCTTTCTTT
. | . | TRBJ1-1 | TRBV27 | CASSLNRVDTEAFF | TGTGCCAGCAGTTTAAATAGGGTCGATACTGAAGCTTTCTTT
TRBD1 | . | TRBJ1-1 | TRBV29-1 | CSVDRGDTEAFF | TGCAGCGTAGACAGGGGTGACACTGAAGCTTTCTTT
. | . | TRBJ2-3 | TRBV2 | CASRMTGSSTDTQYF | TGTGCCAGCCGTATGACAGGCTCTAGCACAGATACGCAGTATTTT
TRBD1 | . | TRBJ2-7 | TRBV29-1 | CSVVRQGGRYEQYF | TGCAGCGTTGTACGACAGGGGGGTCGCTACGAGCAGTACTTC
. | . | TRBJ1-5 | TRBV27 | CASSFLGGGNQPQHF | TGTGCCAGCAGTTTCCTCGGGGGAGGCAATCAGCCCCAGCATTTT
. | . | TRBJ2-7 | TRBV5-1 | CASSLEQGKTYEQYF | TGCGCCAGCAGCTTGGAACAGGGAAAAACCTACGAGCAGTACTTC
TRBD1 | few | TRBJ1-2 | TRBV19 | CASSIDRGLDGYTF | TGTGCCAGTAGTATTGACAGGGGGCTCGATGGCTACACCTTC
. | few | TRBJ2-1 | TRBV5-4 | CASSFSRLGQFF | TGTGCCAGCAGCTTTTCGCGACTTGGGCAGTTCTTC
TRBD2 | . | TRBJ2-1 | TRBV18 | CASSPLGTSGFNEQFF | TGTGCCAGCTCACCACTCGGGACTAGCGGTTTCAATGAGCAGTTCTTC
. | . | TRBJ2-5 | TRBV5-1 | CASSLYQSSVRQETQYF | TGCGCCAGCAGCTTGTACCAATCTAGCGTGAGGCAAGAGACCCAGTACTTC